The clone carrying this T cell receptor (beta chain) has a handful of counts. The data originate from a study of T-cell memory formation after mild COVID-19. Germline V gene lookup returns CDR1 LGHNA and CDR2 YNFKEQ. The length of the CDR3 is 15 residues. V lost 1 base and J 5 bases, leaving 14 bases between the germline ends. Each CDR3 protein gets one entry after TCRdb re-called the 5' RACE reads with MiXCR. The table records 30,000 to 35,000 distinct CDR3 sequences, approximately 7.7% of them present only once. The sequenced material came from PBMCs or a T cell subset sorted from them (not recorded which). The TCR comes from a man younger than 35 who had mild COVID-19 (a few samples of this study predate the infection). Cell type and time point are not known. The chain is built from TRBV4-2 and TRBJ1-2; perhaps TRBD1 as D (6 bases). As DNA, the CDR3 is TGTGCCAGCAGCCAAGCGACGGGAGGGGGGTATGGCTACACCTTC. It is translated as CASSQATGGGYGYTF.